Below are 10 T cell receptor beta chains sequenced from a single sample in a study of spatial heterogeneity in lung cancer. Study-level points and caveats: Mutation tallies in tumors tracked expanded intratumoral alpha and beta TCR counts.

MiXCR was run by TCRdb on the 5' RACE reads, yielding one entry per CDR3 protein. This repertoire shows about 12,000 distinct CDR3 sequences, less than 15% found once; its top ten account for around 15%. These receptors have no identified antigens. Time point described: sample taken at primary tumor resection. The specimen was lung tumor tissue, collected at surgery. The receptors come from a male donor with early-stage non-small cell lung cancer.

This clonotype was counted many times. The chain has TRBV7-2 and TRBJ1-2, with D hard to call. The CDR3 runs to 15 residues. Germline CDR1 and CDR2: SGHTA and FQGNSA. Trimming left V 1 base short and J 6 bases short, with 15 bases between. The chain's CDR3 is CASSLDLLGVDGYTF. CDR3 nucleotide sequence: TGTGCCAGCAGCTTAGACCTGTTAGGCGTGGATGGCTACACCTTC.

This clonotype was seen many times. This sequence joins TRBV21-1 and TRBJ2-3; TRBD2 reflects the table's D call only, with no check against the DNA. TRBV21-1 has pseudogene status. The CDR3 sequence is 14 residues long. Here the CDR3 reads CASRGLAGSDTQYF. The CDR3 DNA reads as TGTGCCAGCAGGGGACTAGCGGGGTCAGATACGCAGTATTTT.

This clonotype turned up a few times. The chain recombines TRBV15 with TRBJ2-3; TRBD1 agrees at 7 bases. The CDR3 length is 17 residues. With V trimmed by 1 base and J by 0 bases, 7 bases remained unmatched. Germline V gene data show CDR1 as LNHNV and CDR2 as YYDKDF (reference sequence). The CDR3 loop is CATSRGDRASSTDTQYF. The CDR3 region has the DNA TGTGCCACCAGCAGAGGAGACAGGGCCTCTAGCACAGATACGCAGTATTTT.

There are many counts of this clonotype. CDR3 bases: TGTGCCAGCAGCCCCGAGGGGCTCTACACCGGGGAGCTGTTTTTT. Translated, it gives CASSPEGLYTGELFF. The chain combines TRBV7-2 with TRBJ2-2, with D perhaps TRBD1 or TRBD2 (5 bases each). Per germline, CDR1 SGHTA and CDR2 FQGNSA. This CDR3 has 15 amino acids. Between the trimmed V and J ends, which lost 5 bases and 3 bases, there was a span of 13 bases.

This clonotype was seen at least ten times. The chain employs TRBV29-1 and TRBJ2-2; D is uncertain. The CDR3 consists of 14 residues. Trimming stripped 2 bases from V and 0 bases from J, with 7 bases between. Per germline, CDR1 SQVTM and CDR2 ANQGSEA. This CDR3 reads CSVESPSNTGELFF. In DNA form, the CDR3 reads TGCAGCGTTGAATCCCCATCGAACACCGGGGAGCTGTTTTTT.

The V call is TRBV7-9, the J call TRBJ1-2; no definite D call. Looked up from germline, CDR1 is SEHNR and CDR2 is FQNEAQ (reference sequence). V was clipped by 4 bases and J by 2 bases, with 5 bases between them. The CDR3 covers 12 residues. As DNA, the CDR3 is TGTGCCAGCAGCTCATCAAACTATGGCTACACCTTC. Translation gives CASSSSNYGYTF.

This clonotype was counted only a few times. The CDR3 here is CASRQGHYEQYF. DNA of the CDR3: TGTGCCAGCAGACAGGGCCACTACGAGCAGTACTTC. V is TRBV12-3 or TRBV12-4 and J is TRBJ2-7; D perhaps matches TRBD1 (6 bases). Deletions cut 6 bases from V and 3 bases from J, with 9 bases between. CDR3 length: 12 amino acids.

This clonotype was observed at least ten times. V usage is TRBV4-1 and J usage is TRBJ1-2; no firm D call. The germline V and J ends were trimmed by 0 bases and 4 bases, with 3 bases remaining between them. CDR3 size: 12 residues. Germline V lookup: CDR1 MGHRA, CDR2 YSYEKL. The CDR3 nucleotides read TGCGCCAGCAGCCAAGACGGCTATGGCTACACCTTC. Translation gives CASSQDGYGYTF.

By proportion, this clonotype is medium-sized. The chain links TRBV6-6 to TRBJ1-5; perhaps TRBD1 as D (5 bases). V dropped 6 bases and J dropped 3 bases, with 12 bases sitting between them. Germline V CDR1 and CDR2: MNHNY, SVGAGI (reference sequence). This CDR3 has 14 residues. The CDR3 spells CASRKGHNNQPQHF. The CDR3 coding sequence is TGTGCCAGCAGAAAGGGGCACAACAATCAGCCCCAGCATTTT.

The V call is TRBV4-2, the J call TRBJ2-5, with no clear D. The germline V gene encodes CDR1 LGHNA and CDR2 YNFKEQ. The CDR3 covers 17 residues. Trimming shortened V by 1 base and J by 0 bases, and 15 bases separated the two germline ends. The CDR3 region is CASSQGGTYVNQETQYF. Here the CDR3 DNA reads TGTGCCAGCAGCCAAGGAGGTACTTACGTAAACCAAGAGACCCAGTACTTC.